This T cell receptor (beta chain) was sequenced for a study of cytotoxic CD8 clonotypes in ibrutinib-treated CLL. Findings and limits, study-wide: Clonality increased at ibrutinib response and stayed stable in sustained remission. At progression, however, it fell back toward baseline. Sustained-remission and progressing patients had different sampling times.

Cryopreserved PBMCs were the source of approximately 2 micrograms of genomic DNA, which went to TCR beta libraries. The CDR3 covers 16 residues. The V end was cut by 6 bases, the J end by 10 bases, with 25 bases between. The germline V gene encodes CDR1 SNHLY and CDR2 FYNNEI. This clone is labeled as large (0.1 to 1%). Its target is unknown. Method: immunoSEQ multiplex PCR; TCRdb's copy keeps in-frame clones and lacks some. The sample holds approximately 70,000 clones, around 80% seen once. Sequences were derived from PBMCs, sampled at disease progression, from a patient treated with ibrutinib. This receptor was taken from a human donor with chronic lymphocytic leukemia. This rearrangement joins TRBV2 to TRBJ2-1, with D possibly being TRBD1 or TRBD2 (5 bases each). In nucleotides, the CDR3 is TGTGCCAGCAGCGATTTACTTGAGGGGTCTATGAACGAGCAGTTCTTC. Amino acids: CASSDLLEGSMNEQFF.